This section outlines one TCR beta chain sequence together with its context. This sample was taken from a study of technical replicates of blood from a few donors. The assay was immunoSEQ multiplex PCR, and TCRdb's table has in-frame clones only and misses some. The sample carries tens of thousands of clones, 80% to 95% recorded once. This CDR3 has 16 residues. V dropped 4 bases and J dropped 3; count of bases not matched to a gene: 12. The germline V gene encodes CDR1 MGHRA and CDR2 YSYEKL. The rearrangement links TRBV4-1 to TRBJ2-7, with 7 nucleotides matching TRBD1. Sequencing input: T cells isolated from PBMCs. The source is a human donor in good health. CDR3 protein: CASSLPPQGQIYEQYF. The CDR3 DNA follows: TGCGCCAGCAGCCTCCCCCCCCAGGGACAGATCTACGAGCAGTACTTC.